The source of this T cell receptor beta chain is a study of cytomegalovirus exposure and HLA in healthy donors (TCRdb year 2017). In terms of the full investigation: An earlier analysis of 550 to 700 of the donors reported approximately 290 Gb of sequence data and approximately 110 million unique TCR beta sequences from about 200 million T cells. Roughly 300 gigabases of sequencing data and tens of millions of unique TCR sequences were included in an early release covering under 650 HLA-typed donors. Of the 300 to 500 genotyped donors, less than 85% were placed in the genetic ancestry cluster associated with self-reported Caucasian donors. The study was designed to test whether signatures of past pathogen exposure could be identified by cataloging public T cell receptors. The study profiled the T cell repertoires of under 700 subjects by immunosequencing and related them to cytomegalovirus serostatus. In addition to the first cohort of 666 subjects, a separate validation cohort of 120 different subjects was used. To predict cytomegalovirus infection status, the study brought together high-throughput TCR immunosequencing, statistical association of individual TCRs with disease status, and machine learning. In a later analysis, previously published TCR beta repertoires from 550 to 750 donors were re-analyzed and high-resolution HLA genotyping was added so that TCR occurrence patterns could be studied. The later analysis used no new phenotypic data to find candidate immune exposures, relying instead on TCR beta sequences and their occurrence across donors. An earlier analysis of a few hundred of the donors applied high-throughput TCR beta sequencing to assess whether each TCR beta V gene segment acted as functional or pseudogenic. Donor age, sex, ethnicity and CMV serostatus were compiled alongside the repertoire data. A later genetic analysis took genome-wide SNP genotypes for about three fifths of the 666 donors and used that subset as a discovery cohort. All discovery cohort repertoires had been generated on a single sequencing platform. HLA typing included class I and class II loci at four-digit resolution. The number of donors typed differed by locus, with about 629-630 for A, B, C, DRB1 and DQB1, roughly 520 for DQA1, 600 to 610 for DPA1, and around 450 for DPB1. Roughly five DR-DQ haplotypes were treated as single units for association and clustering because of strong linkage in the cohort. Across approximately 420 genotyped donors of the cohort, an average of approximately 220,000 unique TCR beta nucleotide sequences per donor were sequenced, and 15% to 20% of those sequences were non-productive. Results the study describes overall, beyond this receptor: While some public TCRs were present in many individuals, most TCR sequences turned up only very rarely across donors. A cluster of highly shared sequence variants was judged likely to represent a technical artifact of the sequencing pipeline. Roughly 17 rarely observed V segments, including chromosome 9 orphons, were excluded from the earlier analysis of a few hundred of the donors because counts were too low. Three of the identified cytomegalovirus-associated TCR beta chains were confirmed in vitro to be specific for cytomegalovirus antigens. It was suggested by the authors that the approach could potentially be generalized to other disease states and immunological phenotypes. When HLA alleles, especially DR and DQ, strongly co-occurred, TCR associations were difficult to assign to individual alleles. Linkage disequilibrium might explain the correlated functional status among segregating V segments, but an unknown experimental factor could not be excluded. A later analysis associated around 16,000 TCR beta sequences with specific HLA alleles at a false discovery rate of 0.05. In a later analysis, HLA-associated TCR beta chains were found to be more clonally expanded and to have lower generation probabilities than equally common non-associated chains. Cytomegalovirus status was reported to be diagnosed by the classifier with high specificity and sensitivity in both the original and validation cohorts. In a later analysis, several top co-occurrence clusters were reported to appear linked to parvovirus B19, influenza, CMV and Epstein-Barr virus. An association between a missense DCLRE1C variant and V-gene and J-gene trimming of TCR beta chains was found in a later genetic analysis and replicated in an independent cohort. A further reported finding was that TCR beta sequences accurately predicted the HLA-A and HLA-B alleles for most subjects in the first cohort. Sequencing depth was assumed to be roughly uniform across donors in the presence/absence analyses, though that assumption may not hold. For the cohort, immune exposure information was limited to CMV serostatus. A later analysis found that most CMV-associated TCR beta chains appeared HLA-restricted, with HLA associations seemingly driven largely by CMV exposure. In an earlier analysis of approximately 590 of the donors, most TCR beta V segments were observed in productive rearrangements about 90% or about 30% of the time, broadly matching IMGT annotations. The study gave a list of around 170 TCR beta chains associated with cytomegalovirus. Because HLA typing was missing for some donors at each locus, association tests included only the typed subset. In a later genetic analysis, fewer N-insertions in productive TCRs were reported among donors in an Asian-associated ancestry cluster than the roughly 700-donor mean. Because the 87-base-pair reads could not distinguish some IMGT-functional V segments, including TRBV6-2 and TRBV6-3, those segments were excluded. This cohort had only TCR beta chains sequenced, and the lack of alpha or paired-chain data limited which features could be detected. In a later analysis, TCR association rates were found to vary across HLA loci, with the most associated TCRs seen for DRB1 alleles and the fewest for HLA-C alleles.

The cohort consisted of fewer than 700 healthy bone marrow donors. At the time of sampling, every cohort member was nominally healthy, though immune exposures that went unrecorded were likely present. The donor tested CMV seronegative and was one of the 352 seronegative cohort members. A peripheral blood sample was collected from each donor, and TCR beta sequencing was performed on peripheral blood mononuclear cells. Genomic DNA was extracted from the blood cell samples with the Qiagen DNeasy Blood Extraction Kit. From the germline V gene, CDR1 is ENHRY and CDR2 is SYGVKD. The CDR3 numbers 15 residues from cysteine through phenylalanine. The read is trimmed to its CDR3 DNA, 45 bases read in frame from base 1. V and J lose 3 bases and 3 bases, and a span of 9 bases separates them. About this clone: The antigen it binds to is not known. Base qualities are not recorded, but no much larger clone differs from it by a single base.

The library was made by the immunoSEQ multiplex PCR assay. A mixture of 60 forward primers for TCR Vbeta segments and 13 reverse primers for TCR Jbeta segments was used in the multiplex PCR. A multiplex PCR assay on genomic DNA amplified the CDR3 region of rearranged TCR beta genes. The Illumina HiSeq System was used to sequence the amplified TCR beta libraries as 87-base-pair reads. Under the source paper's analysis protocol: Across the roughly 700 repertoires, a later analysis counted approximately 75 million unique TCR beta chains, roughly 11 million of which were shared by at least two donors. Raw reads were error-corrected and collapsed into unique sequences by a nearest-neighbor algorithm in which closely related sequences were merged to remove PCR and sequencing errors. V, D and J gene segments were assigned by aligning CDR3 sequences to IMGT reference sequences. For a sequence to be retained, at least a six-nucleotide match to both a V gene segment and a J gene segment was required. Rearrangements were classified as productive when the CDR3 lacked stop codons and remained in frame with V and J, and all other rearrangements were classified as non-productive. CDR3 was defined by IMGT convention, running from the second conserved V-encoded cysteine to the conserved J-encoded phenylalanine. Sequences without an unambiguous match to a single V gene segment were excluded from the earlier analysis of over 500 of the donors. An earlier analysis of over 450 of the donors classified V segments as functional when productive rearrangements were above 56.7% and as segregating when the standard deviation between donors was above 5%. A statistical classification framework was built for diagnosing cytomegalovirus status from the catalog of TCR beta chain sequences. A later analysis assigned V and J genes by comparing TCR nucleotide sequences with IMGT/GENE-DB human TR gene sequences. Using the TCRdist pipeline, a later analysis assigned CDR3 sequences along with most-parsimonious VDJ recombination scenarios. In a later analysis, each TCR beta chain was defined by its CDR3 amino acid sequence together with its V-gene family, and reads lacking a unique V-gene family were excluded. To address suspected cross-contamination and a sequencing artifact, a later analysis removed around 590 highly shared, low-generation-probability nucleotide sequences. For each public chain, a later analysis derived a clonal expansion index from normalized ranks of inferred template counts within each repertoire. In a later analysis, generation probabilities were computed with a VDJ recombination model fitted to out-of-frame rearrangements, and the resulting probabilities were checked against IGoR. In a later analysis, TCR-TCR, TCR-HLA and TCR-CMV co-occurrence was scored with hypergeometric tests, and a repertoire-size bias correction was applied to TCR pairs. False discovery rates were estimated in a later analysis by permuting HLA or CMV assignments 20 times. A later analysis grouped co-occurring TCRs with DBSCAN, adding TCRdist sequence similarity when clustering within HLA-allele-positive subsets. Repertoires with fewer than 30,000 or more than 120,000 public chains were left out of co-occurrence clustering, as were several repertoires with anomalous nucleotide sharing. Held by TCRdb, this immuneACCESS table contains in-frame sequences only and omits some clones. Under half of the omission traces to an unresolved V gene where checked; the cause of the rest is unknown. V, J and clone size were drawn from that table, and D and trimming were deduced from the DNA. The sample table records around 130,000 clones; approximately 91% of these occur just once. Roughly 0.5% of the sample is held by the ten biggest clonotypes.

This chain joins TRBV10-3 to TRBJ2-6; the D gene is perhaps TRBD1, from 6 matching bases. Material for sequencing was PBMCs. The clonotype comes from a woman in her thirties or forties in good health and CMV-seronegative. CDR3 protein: CAISEQGSGANVLTF. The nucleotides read TGTGCCATCAGTGAACAGGGTAGTGGGGCCAACGTCCTGACTTTC.